This TCR beta chain is drawn from a study of cytotoxic CD8 clonotypes in ibrutinib-treated CLL. For the study at large: The group held some ten relapsed/refractory and under 16 treatment-naive patients, with fewer than 18 IGHV unmutated. Per sample, productive templates averaged roughly 230,000 and productive rearrangements averaged 94,082.

CDR1 is MGHDK and CDR2 is SYGVNS in the germline V gene. V trimming: 3 bases; J trimming: 5 bases; junction bases outside the gene matches: 3. This CDR3 comprises 13 residues. Library input was approximately 2.1 micrograms of DNA from cryopreserved PBMCs. Profiling relied on immunoSEQ multiplex PCR, and the TCRdb table lists in-frame clones only, not all of them. The sample has some 58,000 clones, less than 75% seen once; the top ten hold around 43%. J is TRBJ2-5 and V is TRBV25-1; 7 bases align to TRBD2. The specimen comprised PBMCs, sampled after 12 months of ibrutinib treatment. This clonotype was sampled from a human donor with chronic lymphocytic leukemia. This chain's CDR3 is CASSEGGMETQYF. CDR3 sequence (DNA): TGTGCCAGCAGTGAGGGAGGGATGGAGACCCAGTACTTC.